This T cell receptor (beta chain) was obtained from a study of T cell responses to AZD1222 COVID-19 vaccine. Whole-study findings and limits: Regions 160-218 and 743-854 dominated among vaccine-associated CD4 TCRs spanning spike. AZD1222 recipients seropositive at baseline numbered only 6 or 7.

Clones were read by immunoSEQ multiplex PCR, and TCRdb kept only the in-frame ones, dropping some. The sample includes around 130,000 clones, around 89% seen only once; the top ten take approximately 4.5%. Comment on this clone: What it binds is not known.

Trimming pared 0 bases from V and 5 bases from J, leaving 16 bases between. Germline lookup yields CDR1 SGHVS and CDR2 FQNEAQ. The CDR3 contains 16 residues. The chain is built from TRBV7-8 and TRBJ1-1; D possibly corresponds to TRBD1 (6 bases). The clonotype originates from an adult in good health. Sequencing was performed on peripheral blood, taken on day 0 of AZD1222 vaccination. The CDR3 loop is CASSLAPMGGRTEAFF. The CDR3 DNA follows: TGTGCCAGCAGCTTAGCCCCCATGGGGGGGCGGACTGAAGCTTTCTTT.